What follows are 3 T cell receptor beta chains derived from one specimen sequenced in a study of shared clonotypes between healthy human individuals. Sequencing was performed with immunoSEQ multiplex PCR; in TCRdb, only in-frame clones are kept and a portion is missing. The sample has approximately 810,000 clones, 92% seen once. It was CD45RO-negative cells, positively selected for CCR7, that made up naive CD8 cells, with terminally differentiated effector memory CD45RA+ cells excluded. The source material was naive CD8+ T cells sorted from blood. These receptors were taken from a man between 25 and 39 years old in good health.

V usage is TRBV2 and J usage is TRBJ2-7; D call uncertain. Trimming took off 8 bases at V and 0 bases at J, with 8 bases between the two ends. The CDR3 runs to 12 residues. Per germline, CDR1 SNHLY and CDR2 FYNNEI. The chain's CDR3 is CASQADSYEQYF. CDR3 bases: TGTGCCAGCCAGGCGGACTCCTACGAGCAGTACTTC.

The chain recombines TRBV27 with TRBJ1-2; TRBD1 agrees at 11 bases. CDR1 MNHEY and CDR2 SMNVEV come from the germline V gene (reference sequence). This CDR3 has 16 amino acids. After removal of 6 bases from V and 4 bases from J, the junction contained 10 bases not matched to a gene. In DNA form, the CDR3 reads TGTGCCAGCAGGCCGGGACAGGGGGTTCTACGCTATGGCTACACCTTC. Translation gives CASRPGQGVLRYGYTF.

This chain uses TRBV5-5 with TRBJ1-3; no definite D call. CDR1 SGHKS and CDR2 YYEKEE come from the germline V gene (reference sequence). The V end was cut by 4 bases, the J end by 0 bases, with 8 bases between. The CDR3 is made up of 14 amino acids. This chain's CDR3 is CASSPEVSGNTIYF. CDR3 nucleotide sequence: TGTGCCAGCAGCCCGGAAGTCTCTGGAAACACCATATATTTT.